In its sample, the clone carrying this T cell receptor (beta chain) was seen a few times. The source of the sample is a study of regulatory T cells in long-lasting Graves disease. Germline CDR1 and CDR2: MGHDK and SYGVNS. CDR3 length equals 11 residues. V gave up 8 bases and J gave up 4 bases; unmatched junction bases: 1. Library construction for TCR beta used iRepertoire HTBI primers and Arm-PCR of CDR3 regions. One entry per CDR3 protein, called by TCRdb with MiXCR from the multiplex PCR reads. In the table there are 600,000 to 850,000 distinct CDR3 sequences, approximately 31% of which are singletons. The time point was: persistent/refractory GD, antithyroid drugs over 5 years with positive TRAb. RNA isolated from PBMCs was used to make the TCR library.

The clonotype originates from a female donor with Graves disease. V is TRBV25-1 and J is TRBJ1-2; 7 nucleotides line up with TRBD1. This material consisted of peripheral blood mononuclear cells (PBMCs), taken when the disease was refractory, from a patient treated with antithyroid drugs. Here the CDR3 DNA reads TGTGCCAGCTGGACAGGCTATGGCTACACCTTC. It is translated as CASWTGYGYTF.